The present TCR beta chain was sequenced within a study of beta chain features in type 1 diabetes. Points from the study as a whole: More deletions and fewer insertions at VDJ junctions were seen in type 1 diabetes patients. Among patients, naive, central memory and Treg TCRB repertoires appeared more similar than among healthy donors.

Remarks on this clone: Its specificity is not known.

CDR1 and CDR2 (germline): SGHRS, YFSETQ. This CDR3 contains 14 residues. V was shortened by 5 bases and J by 0 bases, with 12 bases between the two germline ends. The entirety of the isolated RNA underwent reverse transcription, so expressed TCRB transcripts were sequenced. Libraries were prepared by immunoSEQ multiplex PCR; TCRdb keeps only in-frame clonotypes and omits some of them. The table shows hundreds of thousands of clones, with about 30% occurring only once. CD45RO/CCR7/CD25/CD127/CD95/CD27 separated CD4+ naive, central memory, regulatory and stem cell-like memory cells by sorting. This clonotype originated in a man aged 18 to 35 in good health. The gene calls are TRBV5-1 and TRBJ2-7; D is tentatively TRBD1 or TRBD2 (5 bases each). The specimen was naive CD4+ T cells from blood. CDR3 residues: CASRLSGTSYEQYF. The CDR3 DNA is TGCGCCAGCAGACTATCCGGGACCTCCTACGAGCAGTACTTC. The full variable domain, in which reference TRBV5-1 and TRBJ2-7 provide the parts outside the CDR3, is KAGVTQTPRYLIKTRGQQVTLSCSPISGHRSVSWYQQTPGQGLQFLFEYFSETQRNKGNFPGRFSGRQFSNSRSEMNVSTLELGDSALYLCASRLSGTSYEQYFGPGTRLTVT.